The T cell receptor (beta chain) described here comes from a study of cytotoxic CD8 clonotypes in ibrutinib-treated CLL. As for the study in general: Among the patients, fewer than twelve presented as relapsed/refractory and approximately 14 as treatment-naive; 17 showed unmutated IGHV.

V dropped 5 bases and J dropped 4; count of bases not matched to a gene: 9. Per the germline V gene, CDR1 is SGHTA and CDR2 is FQGTGA. The CDR3 runs 16 residues. Sequencing used immunoSEQ multiplex PCR; TCRdb keeps in-frame clones, though not all of them. The sample shows under 150,000 clones, 80% to 90% of them seen only once. This clonotype was obtained from a human donor with chronic lymphocytic leukemia. The sequencing used PBMCs, collected after 24 months of ibrutinib treatment. This chain joins TRBV7-3 and TRBJ2-2, with 8 bases fitting TRBD1. The CDR3 loop reads CASSTEQGAITGELFF. The CDR3 coding sequence is TGTGCCAGCAGCACCGAGCAGGGGGCGATCACCGGGGAGCTGTTTTTT.